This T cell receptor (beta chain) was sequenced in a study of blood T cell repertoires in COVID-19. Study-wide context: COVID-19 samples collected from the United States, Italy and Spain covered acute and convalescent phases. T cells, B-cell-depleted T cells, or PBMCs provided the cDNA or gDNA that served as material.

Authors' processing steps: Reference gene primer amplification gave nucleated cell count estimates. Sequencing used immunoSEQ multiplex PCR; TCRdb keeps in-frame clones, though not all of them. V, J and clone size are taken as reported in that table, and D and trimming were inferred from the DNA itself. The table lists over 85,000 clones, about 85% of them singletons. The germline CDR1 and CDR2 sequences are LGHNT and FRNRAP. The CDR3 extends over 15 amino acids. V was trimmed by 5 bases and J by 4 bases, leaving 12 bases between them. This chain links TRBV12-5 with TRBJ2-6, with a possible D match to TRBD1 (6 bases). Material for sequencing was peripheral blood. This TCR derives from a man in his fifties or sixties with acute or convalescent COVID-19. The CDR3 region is CASGLQGSGANVLTF. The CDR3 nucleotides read TGTGCTAGTGGTCTACAGGGTTCCGGGGCCAACGTCCTGACTTTC.